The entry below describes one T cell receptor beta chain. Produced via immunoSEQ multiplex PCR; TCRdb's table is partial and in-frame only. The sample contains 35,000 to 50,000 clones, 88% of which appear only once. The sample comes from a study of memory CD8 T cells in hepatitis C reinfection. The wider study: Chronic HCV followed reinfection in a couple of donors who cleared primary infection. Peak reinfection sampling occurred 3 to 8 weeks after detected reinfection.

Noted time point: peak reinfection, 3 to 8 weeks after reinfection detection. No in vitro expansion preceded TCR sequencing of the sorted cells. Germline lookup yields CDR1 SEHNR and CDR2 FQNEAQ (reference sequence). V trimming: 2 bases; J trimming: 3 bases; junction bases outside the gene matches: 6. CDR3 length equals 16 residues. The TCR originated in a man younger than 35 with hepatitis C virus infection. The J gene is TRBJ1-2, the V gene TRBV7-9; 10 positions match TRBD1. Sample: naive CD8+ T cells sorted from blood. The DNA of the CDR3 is TGTGCCAGCAGCTTACGGAAAGGACAGGGGGACTATGGCTACACCTTC. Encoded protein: CASSLRKGQGDYGYTF. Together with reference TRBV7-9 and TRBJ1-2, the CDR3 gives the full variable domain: DTGVSQNPRHKITKRGQNVTFRCDPISEHNRLYWYRQTLGQGPEFLTYFQNEAQLEKSRLLSDRFSAERPKGSFSTLEIQRTEQGDSAMYLCASSLRKGQGDYGYTFGSGTRLTVV.